These 27 T cell receptor beta chains share one sample of origin, sequenced in a study of T cells in Graves' hyperthyroidism and ophthalmopathy. Authors of the study amplified TCR beta CDR3 regions from RNA transcripts. In the first-round RT-PCR of the TCR CDR3, the HTBI primer set was used. TCRdb ran MiXCR on the multiplex PCR reads and lists one entry per CDR3 protein. In the table there are around 270,000 distinct CDR3 sequences, around 19% of which are singletons. The source material was blood. These receptors all stem from a man aged 45-65 years with Graves' ophthalmopathy.

The chain uses TRBV20-1 and TRBJ1-1, with TRBD1 matching over 7 bases. The CDR3 totals 13 residues. Per the germline V gene, CDR1 is DFQATT and CDR2 is SNEGSKA (reference sequence). With V trimmed by 5 bases and J by 4 bases, 7 bases remained unmatched. CDR3 loop: CSAETGTATEAFF. The CDR3 DNA reads as TGCAGTGCTGAAACTGGGACAGCCACTGAAGCTTTCTTT.

This clonotype was recorded at least ten times. This chain links TRBV30 with TRBJ1-4; D gene ambiguous. Germline CDR1 is GTSNPN and CDR2 is SVGIG (reference sequence). The V gene lost 0 bases and the J gene lost 3 bases, with 8 bases spanning the gap. This CDR3 has 14 amino acids. The CDR3, as DNA: TGTGCCTGGAGTGTCCTACACTCTAATGAAAAACTGTTTTTT. Translating it yields CAWSVLHSNEKLFF.

The gene calls are TRBV11-2 and TRBJ1-3; TRBD1 matches 8 bases. Trimming at V came to 3 bases and at J to 1 base, leaving 2 bases not matched to a gene. The CDR3 has 15 amino acids. Germline CDR1 and CDR2: SGHAT and FQNNGV. CDR3 protein: CASSFTGGSGNTIYF. Written as DNA, the CDR3 is TGTGCCAGCAGCTTCACAGGGGGATCTGGAAACACCATATATTTT.

This clonotype came up a few times. The CDR3 sequence: CASSRQAANTGELFF. The CDR3 region has the DNA TGCGCCAGCAGCCGACAGGCAGCGAACACCGGGGAGCTGTTTTTT. The chain recombines TRBV10-1 with TRBJ2-2, with D perhaps TRBD1 (6 bases). Trimming took 6 bases from V and 0 from J, leaving 11 bases between them. Per germline, CDR1 WNHNN and CDR2 SYGVQD (reference sequence). The CDR3 sequence is 15 residues long.

Comment on this clonotype: Possible read error: a much larger clone is one base away. V is TRBV18 and J is TRBJ1-1; maybe TRBD1 (6 bases). The V gene's germline CDR1 is KGHSH and CDR2 LQKENI. The length of the CDR3 is 14 residues. CDR3 in DNA: TGTGCCGGCTCACCGAGGGGAGGGGGCACTGAAGCTTTCTTT. Protein sequence: CAGSPRGGGTEAFF.

The chain has TRBV15 and TRBJ2-1; TRBD2 matches at 14 bases. The ends lost 1 base at V and 0 bases at J; junction bases unmatched: 5. Germline V gives CDR1 LNHNV, CDR2 YYDKDF (reference sequence). The CDR3 contains 19 residues. CDR3 sequence (DNA): TGTGCCACCAGCAGAGGACTAGCGGGAGGGCGGAGCTCCTACAATGAGCAGTTCTTC. This encodes CATSRGLAGGRSSYNEQFF.

This clonotype was recorded many times. This chain uses TRBV20-1 with TRBJ1-1, with D unresolved. The V gene's germline CDR1 is DFQATT and CDR2 SNEGSKA (reference sequence). The V end was cut by 4 bases, the J end by 10 bases, with 16 bases between. CDR3 length: 12 residues. The CDR3 protein is CSATITSLGAFF. The DNA of the CDR3 is TGCAGTGCTACCATTACATCCCTGGGAGCTTTCTTT.

The chain uses TRBV5-5 and TRBJ1-1, with no clear D. The CDR3 is 14 amino acids. Trimming took off 1 base at V and 3 bases at J, with 10 bases between the two ends. CDR1 SGHKS and CDR2 YYEKEE come from the germline V gene (reference sequence). CDR3 loop: CASSLTGFDTEAFF. The CDR3, as DNA: TGTGCCAGCAGCTTGACGGGGTTTGACACTGAAGCTTTCTTT.

This clonotype appeared a few times. The chain couples TRBV5-1 to TRBJ1-2, with D unresolved. Trimming stripped 1 base from V and 0 bases from J, with 4 bases between. The germline V gene has CDR1 SGHRS and CDR2 YFSETQ. This CDR3 spans 13 amino acids. DNA of the CDR3: TGCGCCAGCAGCTTGACAGCTAACTATGGCTACACCTTC. Encoded protein: CASSLTANYGYTF.

This clonotype was counted at least ten times. J is TRBJ2-1 and V is TRBV3-1, with D perhaps TRBD2 (6 bases). Germline-derived CDR1 and CDR2 are LGHDT and YNNKEL (reference sequence). The CDR3 loop spans 14 amino acids. V was trimmed by 1 base and J by 10 bases, leaving 14 bases between them. CDR3 in amino acids: CASSQAGTVREQFF. The CDR3 DNA sequence: TGTGCCAGCAGCCAAGCCGGGACTGTTCGGGAGCAGTTCTTC.

This clonotype has just a few counts. V and J are TRBV29-1 and TRBJ2-1; 7 bases line up with TRBD2. CDR1 and CDR2 (germline): SQVTM, ANQGSEA. Trimming removed 5 bases from V and 9 bases from J; junction bases left unmatched: 10. The CDR3 sequence is 13 residues long. CDR3 DNA: TGCAGCGTTTCCGCTCTCGGGAGGATTGAGCAGTTCTTC. It encodes CSVSALGRIEQFF.

This chain joins TRBV10-2 and TRBJ2-3, with D possibly matching TRBD2 (5 bases). Germline V gene sequence: CDR1 WSHSY, CDR2 SAAADI. V shed 6 bases and J shed 2 bases, with 18 bases lying between them. This CDR3 region has 16 residues. Here the CDR3 DNA reads TGCGCCAGCAGCGTCTCGGGATCCAGCGACACAGATACGCAGTATTTT. It specifies CASSVSGSSDTDTQYF.

This clonotype was detected ten times or more. The gene calls are TRBV28 and TRBJ1-5, with a tentative D call TRBD1 (6 bases). The V gene lost 5 bases and the J gene lost 5 bases, with 19 bases spanning the gap. Germline V gives CDR1 MDHEN, CDR2 SYDVKM. CDR3 length equals 16 residues. The CDR3 nucleotides are TGTGCCAGCAGTCCCCCCGAGGGGGTCGGGGATCAGCCCCAGCATTTT. Its protein is CASSPPEGVGDQPQHF.

DNA of the CDR3: TGTGCCAGCAGCTACCGAGAAAGGGGGAGGGATGAGCAGTTCTTC. Translated: CASSYRERGRDEQFF. The V call is TRBV7-6, the J call TRBJ2-1; perhaps TRBD2 as D (7 bases). The V end was cut by 4 bases, the J end by 8 bases, with 18 bases between. The CDR3 length is 15 residues. The germline V gene has CDR1 SGHVS and CDR2 FNYEAQ.

V gene TRBV15 combines with J gene TRBJ2-3; D perhaps matches TRBD2 (6 bases). Trimming removed 1 base from V and 6 bases from J, with 14 bases in between. The CDR3 runs 15 residues. The germline V gene has CDR1 LNHNV and CDR2 YYDKDF (reference sequence). CDR3 nucleotide sequence: TGTGCCACCAGCAGAGGTGGCGGGAACAGGGATACGCAGTATTTT. Amino acid sequence: CATSRGGGNRDTQYF.

V is TRBV5-4 and J is TRBJ2-1, with 11 nucleotides matching TRBD2. The CDR3 consists of 16 residues. Germline V lookup: CDR1 SGHNT, CDR2 YYREEE (reference sequence). V lost 2 bases, J lost 7 bases, and 8 bases stayed unmatched. The CDR3 loop reads CASSFIAGGPGNEQFF. CDR3 nucleotide sequence: TGTGCCAGCAGCTTCATAGCGGGAGGGCCGGGAAATGAGCAGTTCTTC.

This clonotype was observed a few times. The rearrangement links TRBV6-1 to TRBJ1-2, with a possible D match to TRBD1 (6 bases). Deletions cut 6 bases from V and 4 bases from J, with 24 bases between. This CDR3 comprises 17 residues. Looked up from germline, CDR1 is MNHNS and CDR2 is SASEGT. This CDR3 is CASRTLKTGIDIYGYTF. CDR3 bases: TGTGCCAGCAGAACACTGAAGACAGGAATTGATATCTATGGCTACACCTTC.

This clonotype came up many times. Here the CDR3 reads CATSRGGSRVYEQYF. The CDR3 coding sequence is TGTGCCACCAGCAGAGGCGGGAGCCGGGTCTACGAGCAGTACTTC. The rearrangement uses TRBV15 and TRBJ2-7; 7 bases are shared with TRBD2. The V gene end was trimmed by 1 base and the J gene end by 3 bases; junction bases not matched to a gene: 6. This CDR3 is built from 15 residues. CDR1 is LNHNV and CDR2 is YYDKDF in the germline V gene (reference sequence).

This clonotype was counted many times. CDR3 amino acids: CASSLVLEGEQYF. CDR3 DNA: TGTGCCAGCAGCTTAGTTCTAGAAGGCGAGCAGTACTTC. The chain carries TRBV7-6 and TRBJ2-7; no firm D call. Germline loops: CDR1 SGHVS, CDR2 FNYEAQ. The CDR3 contains 13 residues. Trimming stripped 1 base from V and 6 bases from J, with 10 bases between.

This clonotype was seen many times. V and J are TRBV11-2 and TRBJ2-1; tentatively, D is TRBD1 (6 bases). V lost 6 bases, J lost 13 bases, and 16 bases lay in between. Germline CDR1 reads SGHAT; CDR2 reads FQNNGV. The CDR3 consists of 12 residues. CDR3 amino acids: CASRPDPGHQFF. CDR3 bases: TGTGCCAGCAGACCGGATCCGGGACATCAGTTCTTC.

V and J are TRBV29-1 and TRBJ2-3; D remains unclear. The germline CDR1 and CDR2 sequences are SQVTM and ANQGSEA. V was pared by 6 bases and J by 6 bases, with 13 bases between. The CDR3 length is 12 residues. CDR3 sequence reads: CSVAQAADTQYF. The CDR3, as DNA: TGCAGCGTCGCTCAAGCAGCCGATACGCAGTATTTT.

This clonotype was counted at least ten times. The genes are TRBV20-1 and TRBJ2-1; 12 bases match TRBD2. CDR3 size: 16 residues. After removal of 0 bases from V and 7 bases from J, the junction contained 7 bases not matched to a gene. Germline V lookup: CDR1 DFQATT, CDR2 SNEGSKA (reference sequence). DNA of the CDR3: TGCAGTGCTAGAGATCCGGGACTAGCGGGCATAAATGAGCAGTTCTTC. It translates to CSARDPGLAGINEQFF.

The genes are TRBV7-8 and TRBJ2-2; a weak D match, TRBD2 (5 bases). V was pared by 0 bases and J by 1 base, with 15 bases between. This CDR3 is 18 amino acids long. Per the germline V gene, CDR1 is SGHVS and CDR2 is FQNEAQ. For the CDR3, the DNA is TGTGCCAGCAGCTTAGCAGATGTAGCGTTTCTGAACACCGGGGAGCTGTTTTTT. It specifies CASSLADVAFLNTGELFF.

Ten or more counts support this clonotype. The chain employs TRBV6-4 and TRBJ2-1; 11 positions agree with TRBD1. J lost 6 bases, V lost 2 bases, and 0 bases had no gene match. The CDR3 is made up of 14 amino acids. CDR1 MRHNA and CDR2 SNTAGT come from the germline V gene. The CDR3 DNA is TGTGCCAGCAGTGACGGGACAGGGGGCAATGAGCAGTTCTTC. This encodes CASSDGTGGNEQFF.

This clonotype was recorded at least ten times. The chain recombines TRBV11-2 with TRBJ1-5, with TRBD1 as a possible D gene (5 bases). V was cut by 3 bases and J by 7 bases, with 10 bases left in between. This CDR3 has 13 residues. Per germline, CDR1 SGHAT and CDR2 FQNNGV. CDR3 in DNA: TGTGCCAGCAGCTTGACAGATGACCAGCCCCAGCATTTT. This encodes CASSLTDDQPQHF.

The rearrangement joins TRBV6-1 to TRBJ1-3; D remains ambiguous. Trimming removed 2 bases at V and 6 bases at J, with 11 bases between. This CDR3 has 14 residues. CDR1 MNHNS and CDR2 SASEGT come from the germline V gene. In DNA, the CDR3 is TGTGCCAGCAGTGAATACTCCGGGTCAAACACCATATATTTT. It translates to CASSEYSGSNTIYF.

The chain combines TRBV9 with TRBJ2-3; 14 bases agree with TRBD2. This CDR3 region has 18 residues. V shed 3 bases and J 2 bases; nucleotides not matched to a gene: 8. CDR1 and CDR2 from the germline V gene are SGDLS and YYNGEE. The CDR3 DNA sequence: TGTGCCAGCAGCGCCGGGACTAGCGGGAGTTATTACACAGATACGCAGTATTTT. Translating gives CASSAGTSGSYYTDTQYF.